One T cell receptor (beta chain) is described in this entry. The antigen is not known. These data are taken from a study of shared clonotypes between healthy human individuals. Study-wide points: Some clonotypes were shared by all four sorted-subset donors, while others were not shared. The non-shared ones had lower generation probabilities than the shared ones. It was observed that roughly 5% of naive CD4 clonotypes were shared across a handful of donors.

The data were produced by immunoSEQ multiplex PCR, yet TCRdb's version contains in-frame clones alone and is incomplete. The sample holds roughly 2,000,000 clones, around 95% seen once. The V and J ends lost 0 bases and 7 bases respectively, with 12 bases between them. CDR3 size: 14 residues. The germline V gene encodes CDR1 KGHSH and CDR2 LQKENI. The naive CD8 fraction comprised CD45RO-negative cells positively selected for CCR7 and excluded terminally differentiated effector memory CD45RA+ cells. The source of this sequence is a man aged 18-30 years in good health. Some clones in this sample may be carry-over from other donors' samples. V usage is TRBV18 and J usage is TRBJ1-1; D uncertain. Sequenced input: naive CD8+ T cells from PBMCs. CDR3 in amino acids: CASSPPTDGNEAFF. CDR3 nucleotide sequence: TGTGCCAGCTCACCACCTACCGACGGCAATGAAGCTTTCTTT. Variable domain in full (rest from reference TRBV18 and TRBJ1-1): NAGVMQNPRHLVRRRGQEARLRCSPMKGHSHVYWYRQLPEEGLKFMVYLQKENIIDESGMPKERFSAEFPKEGPSILRIQQVVRGDSAAYFCASSPPTDGNEAFFGQGTRLTVV.